The clone carrying this T cell receptor beta chain was observed a handful of times. Its antigen is still unknown. The source of the sample is a study of PD-1 blockade in classical Hodgkin lymphoma. Notes on the study in general: Relapsed/refractory patients reportedly had lower baseline diversity than newly diagnosed patients.

This table comes from immunoSEQ multiplex PCR, and its TCRdb copy is limited to in-frame clones, with some not included. The table lists some 70,000 clones, over 90% of them singletons. Stated time point: newly diagnosed, previously untreated cHL patient sample. The CDR3 length is 10 residues. V gave up 7 bases and J gave up 7 bases, with 5 bases separating them. Germline V gives CDR1 ENHRY, CDR2 SYGVKD. The receptor's source is a human donor with classical Hodgkin lymphoma. Input material: peripheral blood mononuclear cells (PBMCs). The chain couples TRBV10-3 to TRBJ1-5; the D is unclear. CDR3 in amino acids: CAIKEQPQHF. For the CDR3, the DNA is TGTGCCATCAAGGAACAGCCCCAGCATTTT.